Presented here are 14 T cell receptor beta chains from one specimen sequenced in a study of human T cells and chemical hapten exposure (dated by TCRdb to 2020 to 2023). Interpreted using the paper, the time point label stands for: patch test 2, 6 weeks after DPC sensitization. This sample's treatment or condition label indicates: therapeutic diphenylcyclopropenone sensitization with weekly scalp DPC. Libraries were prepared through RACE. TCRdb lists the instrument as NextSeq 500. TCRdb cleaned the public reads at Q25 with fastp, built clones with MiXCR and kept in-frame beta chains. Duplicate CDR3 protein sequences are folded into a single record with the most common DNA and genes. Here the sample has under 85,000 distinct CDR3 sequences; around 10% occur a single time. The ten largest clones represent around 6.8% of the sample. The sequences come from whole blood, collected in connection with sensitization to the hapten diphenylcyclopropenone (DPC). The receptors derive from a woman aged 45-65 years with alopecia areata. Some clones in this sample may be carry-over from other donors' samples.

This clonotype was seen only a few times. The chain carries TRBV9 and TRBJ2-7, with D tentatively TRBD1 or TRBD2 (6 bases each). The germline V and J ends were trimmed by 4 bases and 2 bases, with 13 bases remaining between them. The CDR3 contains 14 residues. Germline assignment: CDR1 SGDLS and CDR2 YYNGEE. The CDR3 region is CASSPEEGAYEQYF. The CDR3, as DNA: TGTGCCAGCAGCCCAGAGGAGGGGGCCTACGAGCAGTACTTC. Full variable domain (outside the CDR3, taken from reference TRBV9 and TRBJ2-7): DSGVTQTPKHLITATGQRVTLRCSPRSGDLSVYWYQQSLDQGLQFLIQYYNGEERAKGNILERFSAQQFPDLHSELNLSSLELGDSALYFCASSPEEGAYEQYFGPGTRLTVT.

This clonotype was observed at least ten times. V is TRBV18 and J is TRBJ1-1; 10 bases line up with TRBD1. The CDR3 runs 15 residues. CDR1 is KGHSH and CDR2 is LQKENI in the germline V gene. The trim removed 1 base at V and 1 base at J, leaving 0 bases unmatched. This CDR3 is CASSPRTGGNTEAFF. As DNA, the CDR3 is TGTGCCAGCTCACCACGGACAGGGGGGAACACTGAAGCTTTCTTT.

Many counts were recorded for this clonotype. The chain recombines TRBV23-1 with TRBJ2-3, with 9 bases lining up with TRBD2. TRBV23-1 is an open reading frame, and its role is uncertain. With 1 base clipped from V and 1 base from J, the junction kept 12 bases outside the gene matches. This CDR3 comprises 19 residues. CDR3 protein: CASSQFWREGRVGTDTQYF. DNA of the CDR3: TGCGCCAGCAGTCAATTCTGGCGGGAGGGCCGAGTGGGCACAGATACGCAGTATTTT.

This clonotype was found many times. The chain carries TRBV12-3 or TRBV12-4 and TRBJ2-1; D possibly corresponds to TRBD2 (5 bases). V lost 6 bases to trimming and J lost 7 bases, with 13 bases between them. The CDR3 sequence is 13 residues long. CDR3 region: CASSPGGRNEQFF. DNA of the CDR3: TGTGCCAGCAGCCCCGGAGGTAGGAATGAGCAGTTCTTC.

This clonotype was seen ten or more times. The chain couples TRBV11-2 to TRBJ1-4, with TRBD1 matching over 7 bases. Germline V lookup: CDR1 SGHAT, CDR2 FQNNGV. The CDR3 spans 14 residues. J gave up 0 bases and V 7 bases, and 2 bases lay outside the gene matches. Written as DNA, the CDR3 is TGTGCCAGCACTACAGGGGCAACTAATGAAAAACTGTTTTTT. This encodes CASTTGATNEKLFF.

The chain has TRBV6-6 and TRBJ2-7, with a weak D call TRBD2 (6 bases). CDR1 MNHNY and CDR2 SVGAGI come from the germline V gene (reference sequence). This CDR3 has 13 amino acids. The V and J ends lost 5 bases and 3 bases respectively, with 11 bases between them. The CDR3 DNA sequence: TGTGCCAGCAGTCCCGGGAGTATCTACGAGCAGTACTTC. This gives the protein CASSPGSIYEQYF.

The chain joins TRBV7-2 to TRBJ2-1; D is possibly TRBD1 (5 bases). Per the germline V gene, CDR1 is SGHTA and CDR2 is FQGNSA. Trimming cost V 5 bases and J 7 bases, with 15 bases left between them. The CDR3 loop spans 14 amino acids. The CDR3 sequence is CASSPLDKGNEQFF. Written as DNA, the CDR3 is TGTGCCAGCAGCCCTCTGGACAAGGGGAATGAGCAGTTCTTC.

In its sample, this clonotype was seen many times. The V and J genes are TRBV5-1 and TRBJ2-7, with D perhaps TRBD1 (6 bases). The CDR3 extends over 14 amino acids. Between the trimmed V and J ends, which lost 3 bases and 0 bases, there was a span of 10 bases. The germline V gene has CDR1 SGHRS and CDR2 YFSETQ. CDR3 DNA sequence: TGCGCCAGCAGCTGGGACACGGCCTCCTACGAGCAGTACTTC. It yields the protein CASSWDTASYEQYF.

The CDR3 nucleotides are TGTGCCAGCAGTTTAGGAGGGATAGACACTGAAGCTTTCTTT. It encodes CASSLGGIDTEAFF. V usage is TRBV28 and J usage is TRBJ1-1; D gene ambiguous. Per germline, CDR1 MDHEN and CDR2 SYDVKM. V was clipped by 2 bases and J by 3 bases, with 10 bases between them. This CDR3 has 14 amino acids. Using reference TRBV28 and TRBJ1-1 for the parts outside the CDR3, the full variable domain is DVKVTQSSRYLVKRTGEKVFLECVQDMDHENMFWYRQDPGLGLRLIYFSYDVKMKEKGDIPEGYSVSREKKERFSLILESASTNQTSMYLCASSLGGIDTEAFFGQGTRLTVV.

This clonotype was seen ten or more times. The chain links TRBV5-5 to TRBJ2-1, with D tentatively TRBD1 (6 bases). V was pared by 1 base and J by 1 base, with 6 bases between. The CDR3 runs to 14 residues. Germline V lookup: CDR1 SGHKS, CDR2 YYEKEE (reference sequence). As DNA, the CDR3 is TGTGCCAGCAGCTTGACAGGGTCCTACAATGAGCAGTTCTTC. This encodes CASSLTGSYNEQFF.

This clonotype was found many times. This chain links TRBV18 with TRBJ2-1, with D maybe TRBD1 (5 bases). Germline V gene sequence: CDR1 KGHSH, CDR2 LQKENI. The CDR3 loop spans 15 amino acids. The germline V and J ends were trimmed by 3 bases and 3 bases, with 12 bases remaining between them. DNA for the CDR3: TGTGCCAGCTCACCCCCAGGGATAAGCTACAATGAGCAGTTCTTC. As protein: CASSPPGISYNEQFF.

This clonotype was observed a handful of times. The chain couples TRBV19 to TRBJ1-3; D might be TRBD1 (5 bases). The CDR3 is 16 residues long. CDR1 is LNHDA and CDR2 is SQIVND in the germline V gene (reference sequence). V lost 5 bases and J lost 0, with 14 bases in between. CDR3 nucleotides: TGTGCCAGTAGTTCGGGGTCAGGGATCTCTGGAAACACCATATATTTT. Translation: CASSSGSGISGNTIYF.

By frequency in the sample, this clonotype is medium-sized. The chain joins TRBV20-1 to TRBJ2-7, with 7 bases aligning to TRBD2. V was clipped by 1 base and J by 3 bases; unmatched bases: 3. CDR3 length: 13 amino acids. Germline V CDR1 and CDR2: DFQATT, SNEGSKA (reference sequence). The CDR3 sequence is CSARGERDYEQYF. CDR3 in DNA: TGCAGTGCTAGAGGGGAGCGGGACTACGAGCAGTACTTC.

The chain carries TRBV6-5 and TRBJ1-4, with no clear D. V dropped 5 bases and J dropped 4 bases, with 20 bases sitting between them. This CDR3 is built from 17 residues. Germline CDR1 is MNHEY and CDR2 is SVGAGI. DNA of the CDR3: TGTGCCAGCAGTCGCTACGCTATACAGTCAAATAATGAAAAACTGTTTTTT. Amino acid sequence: CASSRYAIQSNNEKLFF.